This entry lists 8 T cell receptor beta chains sequenced from one sample in a study of T cell responses to AZD1222 COVID-19 vaccine. Profiling relied on immunoSEQ multiplex PCR, and the TCRdb table lists in-frame clones only, not all of them. The repertoire consists of some 88,000 clones, with about nine tenths occurring once and the leading ten covering roughly 5%. This material consisted of peripheral blood, taken 28 days after the second AZD1222 dose. Every receptor here comes from an adult who received the AZD1222 COVID-19 vaccine.

This chain joins TRBV12-2 and TRBJ1-2. TRBV12-2 is deemed a pseudogene. The CDR3 length is 11 residues. The CDR3 region is CATVVSCGYTF. Here the CDR3 DNA reads TGTGCTACGGTGGTTTCGTGTGGCTACACCTTC.

The rearrangement uses TRBV6-4 and TRBJ1-2; D perhaps matches TRBD1 (5 bases). Germline CDR1 reads MRHNA; CDR2 reads SNTAGT. Deletions cut 3 bases from V and 6 bases from J, with 17 bases between. The CDR3 is 15 residues long. CDR3 DNA: TGTGCCAGCAGTGAGGGGGAAGAAGGGAGCGATGGCTACACCTTC. Its translation is CASSEGEEGSDGYTF.

CDR3: CASSRGTGDTYNEQFF. CDR3 coding DNA: TGTGCCAGCAGCCGCGGAACAGGGGACACCTACAATGAGCAGTTCTTC. This chain uses TRBV5-6 with TRBJ2-1, with 7 bases identical to TRBD1. J lost 2 bases, V lost 4 bases, and 9 bases had no gene match. The CDR3 contains 16 residues. From germline, CDR1 is SGHDT and CDR2 YYEEEE.

The V call is TRBV6-5, the J call TRBJ1-3; D not resolved. This CDR3 has 14 residues. Germline V gene lookup returns CDR1 MNHEY and CDR2 SVGAGI. Trimming cost V 4 bases and J 0 bases, with 7 bases left between them. CDR3 amino acids: CASSSTDSGNTIYF. CDR3 in DNA: TGTGCCAGCAGTTCCACGGACTCTGGAAACACCATATATTTT.

The chain employs TRBV18 and TRBJ1-3; D perhaps matches TRBD1 (5 bases). The CDR3 is made up of 16 amino acids. Germline assignment: CDR1 KGHSH and CDR2 LQKENI. V shed 4 bases and J shed 3 bases, with 16 bases lying between them. Here the CDR3 DNA reads TGTGCCAGCTCACTCCACCCTCCAGGGAGTGGAAACACCATATATTTT. This translates into CASSLHPPGSGNTIYF.

The CDR3 spells CASSPSTDTEAFF. CDR3 nucleotide sequence: TGTGCCAGCTCACCATCCACGGACACTGAAGCTTTCTTT. The chain combines TRBV18 with TRBJ1-1; D is unresolved. Germline assignment: CDR1 KGHSH and CDR2 LQKENI. V dropped 2 bases and J dropped 3 bases, with 7 bases sitting between them. The CDR3 length is 13 residues. Complete variable domain (other parts from reference TRBV18 and TRBJ1-1): NAGVMQNPRHLVRRRGQEARLRCSPMKGHSHVYWYRQLPEEGLKFMVYLQKENIIDESGMPKERFSAEFPKEGPSILRIQQVVRGDSAAYFCASSPSTDTEAFFGQGTRLTVV.

This chain links TRBV10-2 with TRBJ2-7; D not certain. CDR3 length equals 11 residues. Germline V gene lookup returns CDR1 WSHSY and CDR2 SAAADI. V lost 4 bases and J 3 bases, leaving 4 bases between the germline ends. This CDR3 reads CASSAVYEQYF. CDR3 DNA sequence: TGCGCCAGCAGTGCCGTCTACGAGCAGTACTTC.

The chain carries TRBV19 and TRBJ1-3, with TRBD1 as a possible D gene (6 bases). Trimming took 3 bases from V and 2 from J, leaving 8 bases between them. The CDR3 sequence is 14 residues long. Germline-derived CDR1 and CDR2 are LNHDA and SQIVND (reference sequence). CDR3 region: CASSIPGAGNTIYF. The CDR3, as DNA: TGTGCCAGTAGTATTCCAGGGGCTGGAAACACCATATATTTT.